Here is one T cell receptor beta chain with its context. This sample is part of a study of blood T cell repertoires in COVID-19. Turning to the study itself: PBMCs, B-cell-depleted T cells, or T cells were the source of the cDNA or gDNA that made up the material.

V lost 5 bases and J lost 2, with 9 bases in between. Germline V gene lookup returns CDR1 SGHVS and CDR2 FQNEAQ. CDR3 length: 13 amino acids. Original processing methods: Cell counts per sample came from amplifying reference gene primers. Libraries were prepared by immunoSEQ multiplex PCR; TCRdb keeps only in-frame clonotypes and omits some of them. The DNA gave D and trimming, while V, J and clone size come from that table. This table has some 50,000 clones, 86% appearing once. This chain links TRBV7-8 with TRBJ1-1; D gene ambiguous. The receptor was isolated from a human donor in a cohort sampled during active COVID-19. Sequencing input: peripheral blood. The CDR3 sequence: CASSLLVNTEAFF. The CDR3 DNA follows: TGTGCCAGCAGCCTACTCGTTAACACTGAAGCTTTCTTT.